This T cell receptor beta chain was sequenced in a study of blood T cells in healthy people across ages. The CDR3 is 17 amino acids. V shed 0 bases and J 3 bases; nucleotides not matched to a gene: 4. Germline values: CDR1 SGDLS, CDR2 YYNGEE. Together with a sample-barcoded 5' primer, a J-beta primer mix was included in a second PCR lasting about 6 to 11 cycles. TCRdb fed the 5' RACE reads into MiXCR, producing one record per CDR3 protein. The profile shows around 400,000 distinct CDR3 sequences, over 45% of them singletons. This clonotype occurred a few times. The chain joins TRBV9 to TRBJ2-1; 12 bases are a match to TRBD2. The sample comprised blood. The TCR sequence derives from a man in his sixties in good health. This CDR3 is CASSVVSSGRGYNEQFF. CDR3 nucleotides: TGTGCCAGCAGCGTAGTGTCTAGCGGGAGGGGCTACAATGAGCAGTTCTTC.